Shown below are 10 T cell receptor beta chains from a single sample sequenced in a study of blood T cell repertoires in COVID-19. The assay was immunoSEQ multiplex PCR, and TCRdb's table has in-frame clones only and misses some. In the table there are around 68,000 clones, 80% to 90% of which are singletons. The sequenced sample consisted of peripheral blood. These receptors all come from a human donor in a cohort sampled during active COVID-19.

The chain combines TRBV30 with TRBJ2-3; 8 positions match TRBD2. Trimming took 2 bases from V and 10 from J; bases not matched to a gene: 5. Germline assignment: CDR1 GTSNPN and CDR2 SVGIG (reference sequence). The CDR3 covers 12 residues. The CDR3 DNA reads as TGTGCCTGGAGTCGCACGGGGGGGTCGCAGTATTTT. Translated: CAWSRTGGSQYF.

The V and J genes are TRBV9 and TRBJ2-1; 7 bases map to TRBD1. Germline V gene lookup returns CDR1 SGDLS and CDR2 YYNGEE. The CDR3 has 17 residues. The junction had 15 bases not matched to a gene; V was cut back by 4 bases and J by 5 bases. The CDR3: CASSLSGGSPYNNEQFF. CDR3 nucleotides: TGTGCCAGCAGCCTCTCAGGGGGATCCCCCTACAACAATGAGCAGTTCTTC.

In this sample, this clone turned up a few times. CDR3 DNA sequence: TGTGCCAGCAGCTCTCAAGGGACTAGCGGTTCCACAGATACGCAGTATTTT. It encodes CASSSQGTSGSTDTQYF. The rearrangement uses TRBV7-2 and TRBJ2-3; 11 positions match TRBD2. Per the germline V gene, CDR1 is SGHTA and CDR2 is FQGNSA. Trimming at V came to 4 bases and at J to 2 bases, leaving 8 bases not matched to a gene. The CDR3 covers 17 residues.

This chain connects TRBV5-6 to TRBJ2-5; the D is unclear. Germline CDR1 is SGHDT and CDR2 is YYEEEE. Trimming removed 3 bases at V and 4 bases at J, with 16 bases between. The CDR3 extends over 15 amino acids. The CDR3 DNA reads TGTGCCAGCAGCTCGACCCTAATGGGCTCAGAGACCCAGTACTTC. This sequence encodes CASSSTLMGSETQYF.

The chain combines TRBV6-2 or TRBV6-3 with TRBJ2-1; 9 bases line up with TRBD2. Per germline, CDR1 MNHEY and CDR2 SVGEGT. The CDR3 totals 15 residues. The trim removed 3 bases at V and 7 bases at J, leaving 7 bases unmatched. The DNA of the CDR3 is TGTGCCAGCAGTTATGGAGCGGGAGGCCAGAATGAGCAGTTCTTC. This codes for CASSYGAGGQNEQFF.

The chain couples TRBV10-3 to TRBJ1-4; D gene ambiguous. This CDR3 is 13 amino acids long. Germline CDR1 is ENHRY and CDR2 is SYGVKD. V was shortened by 6 bases and J by 5 bases, with 10 bases between the two germline ends. CDR3 DNA: TGTGCCATCAGAAGTACCGGGAATGAAAAACTGTTTTTT. Translated: CAIRSTGNEKLFF.

The CDR3 here is CASSLGLAGEETQYF. In nucleotides, the CDR3 is TGTGCCAGCAGTCTGGGACTAGCGGGAGAAGAGACCCAGTACTTC. The V and J genes are TRBV11-1 and TRBJ2-5; the match to TRBD2 covers 14 bases. This CDR3 is built from 15 residues. With V trimmed by 6 bases and J by 3 bases, 3 bases remained unmatched. CDR1 and CDR2 from the germline V gene are SGHAT and FQDESV (reference sequence).

This clone was seen more than once but under ten times. V is TRBV9 and J is TRBJ2-3, with TRBD1 matching 7 bases. Germline V lookup: CDR1 SGDLS, CDR2 YYNGEE. V dropped 4 bases and J dropped 2; count of bases not matched to a gene: 7. The CDR3 extends over 15 amino acids. As DNA, the CDR3 is TGTGCCAGCAGCACCCGACAGGGAAACACAGATACGCAGTATTTT. It yields the protein CASSTRQGNTDTQYF.

This clone has a single count. V gene TRBV13 combines with J gene TRBJ1-1, with D uncertain. Germline V gene sequence: CDR1 PRHDT, CDR2 FYEKMQ (reference sequence). The V gene lost 4 bases and the J gene lost 7 bases, with 13 bases spanning the gap. CDR3 length: 13 amino acids. This CDR3 reads CASSSTATREAFF. The CDR3 coding sequence is TGTGCCAGCAGCTCAACAGCTACTCGTGAAGCTTTCTTT.

V and J are TRBV6-2 or TRBV6-3 and TRBJ2-7, with TRBD1 identical over 8 bases. Germline V CDR1 and CDR2: MNHEY, SVGEGT. J gave up 2 bases and V 4 bases, and 10 bases lay outside the gene matches. The CDR3 totals 16 residues. The chain's CDR3 is CASSSHPGTGTYEQYF. The CDR3 DNA is TGTGCCAGCAGTTCACATCCCGGGACAGGAACCTACGAGCAGTACTTC.